Included here is one TCR beta chain sequence, with context. What it binds is unknown. One junction end does not reproduce the germline sequence, and a read error may be involved. As CD8+CD4-CCR7+CD45RA+ cells, naive CD8 T cells were sorted. The entry originates in a study of molecular identifiers for immune sequencing clone quantification. Study results and caveats: Highly expanded clone sizes could be underestimated by identical TCR molecules sharing a barcode.

Generation of bulk TCR libraries relied on previously described methods and listed TCR primers. TCRdb reprocessed the PCR reads with MiXCR, giving one entry per CDR3 protein. The sample includes approximately 320,000 distinct CDR3 sequences, roughly a quarter of them seen just once. The germline V gene encodes CDR1 MDHEN and CDR2 SYDVKM. CDR3 size: 15 residues. Sequenced: naive CD8+ T cells from blood, with Jurkat cell RNA spiked in. Subset of the sample: FACS-sorted CD8+CD4-CCR7+CD45RA+ naive T cells. This TCR was sampled from a human donor in good health. Some libraries in this study had Jurkat cell RNA spiked in. This chain connects TRBV28 to TRBJ1-1, with 11 bases matching TRBD1. CDR3: CACSPRTGGFTEAFF. CDR3 coding DNA: TGTGCCTGCAGTCCACGGACAGGGGGCTTCACTGAAGCTTTCTTT.